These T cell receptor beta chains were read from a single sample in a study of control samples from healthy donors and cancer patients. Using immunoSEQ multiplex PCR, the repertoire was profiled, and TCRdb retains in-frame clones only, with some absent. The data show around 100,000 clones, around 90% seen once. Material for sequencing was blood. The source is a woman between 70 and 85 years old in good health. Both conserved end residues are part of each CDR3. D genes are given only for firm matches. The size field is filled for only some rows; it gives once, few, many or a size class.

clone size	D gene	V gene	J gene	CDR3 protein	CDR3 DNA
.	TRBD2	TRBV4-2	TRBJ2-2	CASSPLAGSDTGELFF	TGTGCCAGCAGCCCCCTAGCGGGGAGCGACACCGGGGAGCTGTTTTTT
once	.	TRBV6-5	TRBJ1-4	CASSTGEKLFF	TGTGCCAGCAGTACAGGGGAAAAACTGTTTTTT
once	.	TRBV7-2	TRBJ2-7	CASSPSVSLPSYEQYF	TGTGCCAGCAGCCCCAGTGTTAGCTTACCCTCCTACGAGCAGTACTTC
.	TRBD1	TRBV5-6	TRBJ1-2	CASSWDSDGYTF	TGTGCCAGCAGCTGGGACAGTGATGGCTACACCTTC
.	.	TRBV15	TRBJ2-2	CATSRDLPSGGVNTGELFF	TGTGCCACCAGCAGAGACCTGCCTTCAGGGGGGGTGAACACCGGGGAGCTGTTTTTT
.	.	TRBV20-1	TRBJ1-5	CSASYADSNQPQHF	TGCAGTGCTAGTTACGCGGACAGCAATCAGCCCCAGCATTTT
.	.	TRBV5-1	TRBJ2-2	CASNKAPNTGELFF	TGCGCCAGCAATAAGGCTCCGAACACCGGGGAGCTGTTTTTT
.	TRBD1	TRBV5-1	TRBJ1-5	CASSLSGQSNQPQHF	TGCGCCAGCAGCCTGTCGGGACAGAGCAATCAGCCCCAGCATTTT
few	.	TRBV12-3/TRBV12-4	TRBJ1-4	CASSFEIGKLFF	TGTGCCAGCAGTTTTGAAATAGGAAAACTGTTTTTT
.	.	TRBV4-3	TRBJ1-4	CASSYEKRTDSNEKLFF	TGCGCCAGCAGCTATGAGAAACGGACAGATTCTAATGAAAAACTGTTTTTT
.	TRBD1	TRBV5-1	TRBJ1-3	CASMGTASGNTIYF	TGCGCCAGCATGGGGACAGCCTCTGGAAACACCATATATTTT
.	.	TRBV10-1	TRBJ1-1	CASSRGTEAFF	TGCGCCAGCAGCCGGGGGACTGAAGCTTTCTTT
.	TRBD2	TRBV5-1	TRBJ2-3	CARSGGLAGGTDTQYF	TGCGCCCGCAGCGGGGGCCTAGCGGGGGGCACAGATACGCAGTATTTT
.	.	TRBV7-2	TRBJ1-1	CASSLQGGTEAFF	TGTGCCAGCAGCTTACAAGGTGGGACTGAAGCTTTCTTT
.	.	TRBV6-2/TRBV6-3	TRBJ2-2	CASSYGTLRQGGTGELFF	TGTGCCAGCAGTTACGGGACCCTCAGACAGGGAGGTACCGGGGAGCTGTTTTTT
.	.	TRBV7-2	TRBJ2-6	CASSLYSPSDRSGANVLTF	TGTGCCAGCAGCTTATATTCTCCATCGGACAGATCTGGGGCCAACGTCCTGACTTTC
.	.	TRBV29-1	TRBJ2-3	CSVTPGETQYF	TGCAGCGTCACTCCAGGGGAGACGCAGTATTTT
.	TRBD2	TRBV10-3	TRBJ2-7	CAISDSGNRAYEQYF	TGTGCCATCAGTGATAGCGGGAACCGAGCCTACGAGCAGTACTTC